The source of this T cell receptor beta chain is a study of OX40 agonist ivuxolimab in advanced cancers. General study results and limits: At 0.1 to 3.0 mg/kg, CD4+ and CD8+ blood T cells expanded clonally by week 6. Nonresponders included some who also had low normalized T-cell clonal expansion.

Repertoires were generated with immunoSEQ multiplex PCR, while TCRdb's copy carries only in-frame clones and drops some. This sample has 60,000 to 75,000 clones, with 80% to 90% found just once. Worth noting for this clone: Its antigen is still unknown.

The germline gives CDR1 LGHNA, CDR2 YNFKEQ. The V end was cut by 0 bases, the J end by 7 bases, with 10 bases between. The CDR3 extends over 14 amino acids. The sequences come from CD4+ or CD8+ T cells sorted from blood, collected in a trial of the OX40 agonist ivuxolimab. The genes are TRBV4-2 and TRBJ1-3, with D hard to call. This receptor was taken from an adult with an advanced solid tumor such as melanoma, head and neck, liver or kidney cancer. CDR3 sequence reads: CASSQELGQNTIYF. The CDR3 nucleotides read TGTGCCAGCAGCCAAGAATTGGGCCAGAACACCATATATTTT.